Below, 7 T cell receptor beta chains from the same sample are listed, as sequenced in a study of T cell responses to AZD1222 COVID-19 vaccine. TCRdb's copy holds only in-frame clones and misses some; the assay was immunoSEQ multiplex PCR. In the table there are roughly 150,000 clones, 90% to 95% of which are singletons. The source was peripheral blood, collected 28 days after the second AZD1222 dose. The receptors come from an adult who received the AZD1222 COVID-19 vaccine.

J is TRBJ1-1 and V is TRBV6-1; 9 bases match TRBD1. J was trimmed by 5 bases and V by 4 bases; bases with no gene match: 14. This CDR3 has 17 amino acids. The germline gives CDR1 MNHNS, CDR2 SASEGT. The CDR3 nucleotides are TGTGCCAGCAGTGGAAATCCTACAGGGGGACAGGGAACTGAAGCTTTCTTT. Amino acids: CASSGNPTGGQGTEAFF.

V is TRBV7-2 and J is TRBJ2-3; 13 positions match TRBD2. Germline CDR1 and CDR2: SGHTA and FQGNSA. The CDR3 is made up of 16 amino acids. Unmatched junction bases numbered 1, after V lost 4 bases and J lost 0 bases. CDR3 nucleotide sequence: TGTGCCAGCAGCTCGGGACTAGCGGGGAGCACAGATACGCAGTATTTT. It is translated as CASSSGLAGSTDTQYF.

The rearrangement joins TRBV5-6 to TRBJ1-6, with D tentatively TRBD1 (5 bases). Germline-derived CDR1 and CDR2 are SGHDT and YYEEEE. V was trimmed by 3 bases and J by 8 bases, leaving 21 bases between them. The CDR3 consists of 17 residues. The DNA for the CDR3 is TGTGCCAGCAGCTCCAGAAGGTTCCAGGGTCAGGATTCACCCCTCCACTTT. Translation: CASSSRRFQGQDSPLHF.

In DNA, the CDR3 is TGTGCCAGCAGCTTACAGGGTGACTATGGCTACACCTTC. Amino acids: CASSLQGDYGYTF. V and J are TRBV7-3 and TRBJ1-2, with a possible D match to TRBD1 (5 bases). This CDR3 contains 13 residues. V was cut by 2 bases and J by 3 bases, with 7 bases left in between. Germline CDR1 SGHTA, CDR2 FQGTGA.

This clone showed up just a few times. CDR3 residues: CSGVLSYEQYF. The CDR3 nucleotides are TGCAGCGGGGTCCTCTCCTACGAGCAGTACTTC. The chain carries TRBV29-1 and TRBJ2-7; no definite D call. With 7 bases removed from V and 0 bases from J, the gap between germline ends came to 7 bases. Germline V lookup: CDR1 SQVTM, CDR2 ANQGSEA. The CDR3 extends over 11 amino acids.

The J gene is TRBJ2-7, the V gene TRBV5-4, with 15 bases lining up with TRBD2. V lost 3 bases to trimming and J lost 5 bases; unmatched junction nucleotides: 6. The CDR3 consists of 16 residues. Germline V gene sequence: CDR1 SGHNT, CDR2 YYREEE (reference sequence). The CDR3 region has the DNA TGTGCCAGCAGCTGGACTAGCGGGGGGGCGTTGGACGAGCAGTACTTC. Amino acid sequence: CASSWTSGGALDEQYF.

The rearrangement joins TRBV5-1 to TRBJ1-3, with TRBD1 matching over 8 bases. The V segment lost 3 bases and the J segment 4 bases; nucleotides outside the gene matches: 3. The CDR3 spans 14 residues. Per the germline V gene, CDR1 is SGHRS and CDR2 is YFSETQ. CDR3 in DNA: TGCGCCAGCAGCTGGGGGACAGGCGGAAACACCATATATTTT. It specifies CASSWGTGGNTIYF. The full variable domain, its missing parts supplied by reference TRBV5-1 and TRBJ1-3, is KAGVTQTPRYLIKTRGQQVTLSCSPISGHRSVSWYQQTPGQGLQFLFEYFSETQRNKGNFPGRFSGRQFSNSRSEMNVSTLELGDSALYLCASSWGTGGNTIYFGEGSWLTVV.